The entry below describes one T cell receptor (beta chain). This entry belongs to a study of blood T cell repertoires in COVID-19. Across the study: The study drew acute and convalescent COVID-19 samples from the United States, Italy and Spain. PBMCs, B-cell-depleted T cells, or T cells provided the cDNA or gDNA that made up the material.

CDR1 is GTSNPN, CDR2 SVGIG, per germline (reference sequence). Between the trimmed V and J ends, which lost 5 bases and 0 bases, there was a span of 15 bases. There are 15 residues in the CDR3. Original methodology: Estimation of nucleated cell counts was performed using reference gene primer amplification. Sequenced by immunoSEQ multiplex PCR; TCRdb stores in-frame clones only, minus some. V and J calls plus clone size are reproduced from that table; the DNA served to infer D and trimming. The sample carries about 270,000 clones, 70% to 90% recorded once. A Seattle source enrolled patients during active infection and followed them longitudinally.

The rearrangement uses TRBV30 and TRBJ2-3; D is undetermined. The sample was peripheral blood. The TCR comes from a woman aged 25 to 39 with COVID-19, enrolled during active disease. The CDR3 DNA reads TGTGCCTGGGGCCTCGGAGCGCCGAGCACAGATACGCAGTATTTT. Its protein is CAWGLGAPSTDTQYF.